Sequencing of this TCR beta chain was carried out in a study of blood T cell repertoires in COVID-19. This table comes from immunoSEQ multiplex PCR, and its TCRdb copy is limited to in-frame clones, with some not included. This table holds fewer than 250,000 clones, less than 90% found once. This CDR3 is built from 13 residues. The V gene's germline CDR1 is SGHDT and CDR2 YYEEEE. Trimming shortened V by 4 bases and J by 0 bases, and 8 bases separated the two germline ends. This receptor was obtained from a woman aged 80 or over with COVID-19, enrolled during active disease. The chain couples TRBV5-6 to TRBJ2-7; D is possibly TRBD2 (6 bases). The sequenced material came from peripheral blood. The CDR3 DNA is TGTGCCAGCAGCCGGGGGAGCTCCTACGAGCAGTACTTC. Translating gives CASSRGSSYEQYF.